The sequence of this T cell receptor beta chain was determined in a study of T cells expressing NK-cell markers. About the research overall: Seven donors tested HCMV-seropositive and one tested seronegative among the eight sequenced.

Study results and limitations: Expanded NKG2C+ T cell clones were not confirmed as HCMV-specific. Roughly six donors showed dominant NKG2C+ clonotypes comprising about 1.0-7.5% of their CD8+ T cells.

As for this clonotype: Its antigen remains unknown.

The cDNA for TCR beta came from 5'RACE template switching with UMIs. After re-calling the 5' RACE reads, TCRdb lists one entry per CDR3 protein, DNA absent. The data include about 460,000 distinct CDR3 sequences; the top ten clones carry over 1.1%. The receptor comes from a woman in her 50s in good health. Sample: blood T cells: a sorted CD56 or NKG2C T cell subset, CD4+ or CD8+ T cells, or bulk PBMC T cells (not recorded which).

The CDR3 protein is CATSSPLTGEATNEKLFF. This sequence joins TRBV15 and TRBJ1-4; TCRdb designates TRBD1, a call that cannot be tested without DNA. CDR1 is LNHNV and CDR2 is YYDKDF in the germline V gene (reference sequence). This CDR3 comprises 18 residues.